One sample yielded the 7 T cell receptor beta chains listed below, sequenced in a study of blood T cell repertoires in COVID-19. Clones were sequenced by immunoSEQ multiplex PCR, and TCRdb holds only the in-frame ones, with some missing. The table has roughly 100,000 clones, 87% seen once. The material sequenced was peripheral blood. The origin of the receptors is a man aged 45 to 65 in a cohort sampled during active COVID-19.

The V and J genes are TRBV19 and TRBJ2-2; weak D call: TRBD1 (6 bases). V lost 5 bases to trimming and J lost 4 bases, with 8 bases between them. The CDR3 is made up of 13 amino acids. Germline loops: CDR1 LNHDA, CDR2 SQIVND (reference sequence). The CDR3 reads CASSVQGTGELFF. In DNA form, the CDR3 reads TGTGCCAGTAGTGTACAGGGCACCGGGGAGCTGTTTTTT.

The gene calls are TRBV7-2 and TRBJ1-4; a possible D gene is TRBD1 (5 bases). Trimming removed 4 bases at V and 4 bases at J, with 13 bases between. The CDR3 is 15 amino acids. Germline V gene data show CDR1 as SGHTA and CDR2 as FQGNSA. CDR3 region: CASSSGTGFNEKLFF. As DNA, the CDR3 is TGTGCCAGCAGCTCGGGTACAGGTTTTAATGAAAAACTGTTTTTT.

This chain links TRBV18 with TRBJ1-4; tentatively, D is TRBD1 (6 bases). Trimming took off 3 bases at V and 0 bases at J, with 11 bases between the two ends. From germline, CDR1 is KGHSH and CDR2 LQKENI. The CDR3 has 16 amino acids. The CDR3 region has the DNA TGTGCCAGCTCACCGGACAGTCTCGCAACTAATGAAAAACTGTTTTTT. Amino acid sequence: CASSPDSLATNEKLFF.

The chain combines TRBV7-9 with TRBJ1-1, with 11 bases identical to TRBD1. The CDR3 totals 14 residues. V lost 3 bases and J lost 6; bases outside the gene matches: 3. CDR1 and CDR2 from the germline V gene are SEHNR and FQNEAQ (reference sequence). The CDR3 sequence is CASSFKDRGPEAFF. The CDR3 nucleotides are TGTGCCAGCAGCTTTAAGGACAGGGGGCCTGAAGCTTTCTTT.

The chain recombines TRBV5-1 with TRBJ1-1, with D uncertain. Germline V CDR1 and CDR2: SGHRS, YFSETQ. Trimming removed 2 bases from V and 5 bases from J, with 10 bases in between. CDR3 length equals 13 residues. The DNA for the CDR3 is TGCGCCAGCAGCTTCCGGACGGGAACTGAAGCTTTCTTT. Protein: CASSFRTGTEAFF.

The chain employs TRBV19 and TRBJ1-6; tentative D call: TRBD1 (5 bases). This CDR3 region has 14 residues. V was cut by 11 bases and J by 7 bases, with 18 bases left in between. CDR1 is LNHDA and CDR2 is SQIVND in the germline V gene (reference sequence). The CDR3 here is CASEADGGNSPLHF. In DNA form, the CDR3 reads TGTGCCTCGGAGGCAGACGGGGGGAATTCACCCCTCCACTTT.

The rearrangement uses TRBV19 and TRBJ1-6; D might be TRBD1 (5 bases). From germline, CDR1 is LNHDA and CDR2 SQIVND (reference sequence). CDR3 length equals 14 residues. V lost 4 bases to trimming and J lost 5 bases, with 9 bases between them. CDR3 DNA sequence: TGTGCCAGTAGTACAGGGAGGGATAATTCACCCCTCCACTTT. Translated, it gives CASSTGRDNSPLHF.